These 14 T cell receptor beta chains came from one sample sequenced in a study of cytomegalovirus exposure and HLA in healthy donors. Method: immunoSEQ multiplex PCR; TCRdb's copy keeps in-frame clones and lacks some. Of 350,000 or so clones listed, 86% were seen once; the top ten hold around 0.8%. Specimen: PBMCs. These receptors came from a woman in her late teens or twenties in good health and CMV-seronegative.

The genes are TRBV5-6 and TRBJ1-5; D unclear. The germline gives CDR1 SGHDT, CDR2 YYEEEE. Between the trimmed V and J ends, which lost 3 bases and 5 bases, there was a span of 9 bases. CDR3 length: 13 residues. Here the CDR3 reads CASSSYRDQPQHF. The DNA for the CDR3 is TGTGCCAGCAGCTCCTACAGAGATCAGCCCCAGCATTTT.

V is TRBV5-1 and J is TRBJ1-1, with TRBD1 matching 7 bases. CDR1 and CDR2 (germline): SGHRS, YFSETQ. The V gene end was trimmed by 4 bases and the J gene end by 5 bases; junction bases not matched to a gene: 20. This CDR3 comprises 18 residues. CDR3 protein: CASSGWRDREKRRTEAFF. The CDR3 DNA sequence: TGCGCCAGCAGCGGATGGAGAGACAGGGAGAAGAGGAGGACTGAAGCTTTCTTT. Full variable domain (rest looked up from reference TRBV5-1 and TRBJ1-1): KAGVTQTPRYLIKTRGQQVTLSCSPISGHRSVSWYQQTPGQGLQFLFEYFSETQRNKGNFPGRFSGRQFSNSRSEMNVSTLELGDSALYLCASSGWRDREKRRTEAFFGQGTRLTVV.

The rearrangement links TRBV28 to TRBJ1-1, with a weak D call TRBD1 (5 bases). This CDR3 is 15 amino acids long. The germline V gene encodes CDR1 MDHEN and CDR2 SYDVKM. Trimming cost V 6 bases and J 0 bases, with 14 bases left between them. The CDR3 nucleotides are TGTGCCAGCAGCACGCTGGGGCGTATGAACACTGAAGCTTTCTTT. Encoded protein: CASSTLGRMNTEAFF.

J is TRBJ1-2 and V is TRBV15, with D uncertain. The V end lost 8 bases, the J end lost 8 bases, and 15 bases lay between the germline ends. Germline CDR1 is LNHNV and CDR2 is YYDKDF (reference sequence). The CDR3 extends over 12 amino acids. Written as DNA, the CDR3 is TGTGCCACCGCCATAGATCACTCCGGCTACACCTTC. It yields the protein CATAIDHSGYTF.

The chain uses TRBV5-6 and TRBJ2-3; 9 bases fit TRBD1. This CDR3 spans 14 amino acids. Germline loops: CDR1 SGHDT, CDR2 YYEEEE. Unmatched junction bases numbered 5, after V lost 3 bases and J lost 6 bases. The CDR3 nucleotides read TGTGCCAGCAGCTGGGACAGGGTCACGGATACGCAGTATTTT. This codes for CASSWDRVTDTQYF.

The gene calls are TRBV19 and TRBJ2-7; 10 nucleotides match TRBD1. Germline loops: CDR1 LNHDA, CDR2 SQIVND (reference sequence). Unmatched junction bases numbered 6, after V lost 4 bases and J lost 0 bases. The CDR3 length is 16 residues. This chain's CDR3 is CASSTSGTGASYEQYF. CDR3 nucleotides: TGTGCCAGTAGTACCTCAGGGACAGGGGCCTCCTACGAGCAGTACTTC.

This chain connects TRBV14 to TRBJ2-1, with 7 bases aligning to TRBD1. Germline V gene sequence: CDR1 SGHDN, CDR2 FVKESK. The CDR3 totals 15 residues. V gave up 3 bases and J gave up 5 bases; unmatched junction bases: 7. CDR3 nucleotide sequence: TGTGCCAGCAGCCAGAGACAGGGTAGGGACAATGAGCAGTTCTTC. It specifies CASSQRQGRDNEQFF.

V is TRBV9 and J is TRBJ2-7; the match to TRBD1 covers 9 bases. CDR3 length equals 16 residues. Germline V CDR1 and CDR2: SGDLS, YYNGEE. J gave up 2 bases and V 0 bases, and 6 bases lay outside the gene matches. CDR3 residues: CASSVATGTGTYEQYF. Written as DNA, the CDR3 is TGTGCCAGCAGCGTAGCTACAGGGACAGGGACCTACGAGCAGTACTTC.

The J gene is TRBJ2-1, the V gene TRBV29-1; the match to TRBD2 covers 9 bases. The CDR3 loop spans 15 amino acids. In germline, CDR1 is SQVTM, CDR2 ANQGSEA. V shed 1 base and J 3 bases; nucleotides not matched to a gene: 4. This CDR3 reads CSVEGGSGGYNEQFF. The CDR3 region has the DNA TGCAGCGTTGAAGGTGGTAGCGGGGGCTACAATGAGCAGTTCTTC.

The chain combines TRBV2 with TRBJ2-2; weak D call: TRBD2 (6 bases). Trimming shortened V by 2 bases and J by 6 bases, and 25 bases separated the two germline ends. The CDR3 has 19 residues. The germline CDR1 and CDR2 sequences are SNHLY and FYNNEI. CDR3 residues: CASSERGGILFFLSGELFF. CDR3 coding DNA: TGTGCCAGCAGTGAACGGGGCGGGATCTTATTTTTTCTGTCCGGGGAGCTGTTTTTT.

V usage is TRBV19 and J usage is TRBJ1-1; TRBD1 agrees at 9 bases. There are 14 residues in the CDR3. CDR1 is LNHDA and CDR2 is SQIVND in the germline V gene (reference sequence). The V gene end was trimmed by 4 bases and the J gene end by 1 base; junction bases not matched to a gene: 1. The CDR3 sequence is CASSKQGANTEAFF. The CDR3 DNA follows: TGTGCCAGTAGTAAACAGGGGGCGAACACTGAAGCTTTCTTT.

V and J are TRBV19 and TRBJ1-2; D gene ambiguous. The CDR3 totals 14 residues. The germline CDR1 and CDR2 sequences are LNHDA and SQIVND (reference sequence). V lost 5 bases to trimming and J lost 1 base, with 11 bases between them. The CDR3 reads CASSYVRYNYGYTF. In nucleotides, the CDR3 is TGTGCCAGTAGTTATGTCAGATATAACTATGGCTACACCTTC.

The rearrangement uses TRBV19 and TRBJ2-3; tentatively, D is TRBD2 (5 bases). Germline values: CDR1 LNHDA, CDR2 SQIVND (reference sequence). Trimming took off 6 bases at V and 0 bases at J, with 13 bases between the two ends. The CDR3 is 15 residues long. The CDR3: CASSPMRTSTDTQYF. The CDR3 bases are TGTGCCAGTAGCCCGATGAGGACTAGCACAGATACGCAGTATTTT. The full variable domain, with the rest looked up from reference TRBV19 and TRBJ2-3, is DGGITQSPKYLFRKEGQNVTLSCEQNLNHDAMYWYRQDPGQGLRLIYYSQIVNDFQKGDIAEGYSVSREKKESFPLTVTSAQKNPTAFYLCASSPMRTSTDTQYFGPGTRLTVL.

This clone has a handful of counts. The chain's CDR3 is CASSGDRTYGYTF. DNA for the CDR3: TGTGCCAGCAGTGGGGACAGAACCTATGGCTACACCTTC. This chain links TRBV28 with TRBJ1-2; 7 positions agree with TRBD1. The J segment lost 4 bases and the V segment lost 5 bases, leaving 4 bases of the junction unmatched. There are 13 residues in the CDR3. CDR1 and CDR2 from the germline V gene are MDHEN and SYDVKM.